What follows describes a single T cell receptor (beta chain). As yet, its antigen is unknown. Assay: immunoSEQ multiplex PCR; the TCRdb copy retains only in-frame clones and omits some. The repertoire consists of approximately 67,000 clones, with 65% to 85% occurring once and the leading ten covering approximately 7.7%. Looked up from germline, CDR1 is SGHDT and CDR2 is YYEEEE. The ends were cut back, 0 bases at V and 0 bases at J, with 9 bases in the middle. The CDR3 has 15 amino acids. The sample comes from a study of cytotoxic CD8 clonotypes in ibrutinib-treated CLL. Overall study: Partial responders approximately 25, complete 2; some twelve progressed and around 15 stayed in remission by median approximately 5.5 years. After a median roughly 12 months on treatment (6 to 36), response samples were drawn. Study outcomes and limitations: Baseline levels were approached again at progression, after clonality had risen at ibrutinib response.

The sequenced sample was PBMCs, obtained at disease progression, from a patient treated with ibrutinib. This clonotype was sampled from a human donor with chronic lymphocytic leukemia. The V gene is TRBV5-6, the J gene TRBJ1-2; D possibly corresponds to TRBD1 (5 bases). The CDR3 nucleotides read TGTGCCAGCAGCTTGGTACGGACAACTAACTATGGCTACACCTTC. Its translation: CASSLVRTTNYGYTF.